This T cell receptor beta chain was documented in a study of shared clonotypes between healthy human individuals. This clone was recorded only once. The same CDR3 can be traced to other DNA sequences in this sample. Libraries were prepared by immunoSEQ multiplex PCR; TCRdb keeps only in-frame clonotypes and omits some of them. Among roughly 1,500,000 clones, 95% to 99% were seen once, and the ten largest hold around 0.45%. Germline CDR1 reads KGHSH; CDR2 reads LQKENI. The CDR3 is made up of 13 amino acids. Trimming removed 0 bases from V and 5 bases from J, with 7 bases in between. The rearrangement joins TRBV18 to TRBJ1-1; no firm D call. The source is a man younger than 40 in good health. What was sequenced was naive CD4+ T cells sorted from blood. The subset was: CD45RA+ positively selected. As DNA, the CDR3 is TGTGCCAGCTCACCACCGGGTCGGACTGAAGCTTTCTTT. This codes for CASSPPGRTEAFF. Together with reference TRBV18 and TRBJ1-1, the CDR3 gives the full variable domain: NAGVMQNPRHLVRRRGQEARLRCSPMKGHSHVYWYRQLPEEGLKFMVYLQKENIIDESGMPKERFSAEFPKEGPSILRIQQVVRGDSAAYFCASSPPGRTEAFFGQGTRLTVV.